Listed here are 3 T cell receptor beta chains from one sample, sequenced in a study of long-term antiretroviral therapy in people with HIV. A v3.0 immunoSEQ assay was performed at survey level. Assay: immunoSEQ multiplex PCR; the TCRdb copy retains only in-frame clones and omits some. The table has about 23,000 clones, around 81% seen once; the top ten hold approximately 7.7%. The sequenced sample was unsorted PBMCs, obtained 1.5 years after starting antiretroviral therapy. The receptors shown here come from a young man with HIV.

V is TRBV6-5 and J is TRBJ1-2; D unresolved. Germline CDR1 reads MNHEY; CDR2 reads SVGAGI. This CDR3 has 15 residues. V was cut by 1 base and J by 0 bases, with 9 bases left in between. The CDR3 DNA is TGTGCCAGCAGTTACTTGCCAGGATCTAACTATGGCTACACCTTC. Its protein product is CASSYLPGSNYGYTF.

CDR3 sequence (DNA): TGTGCCAGTAGTCTCAGGGGATCTGGAAACACCATATATTTT. Encoded protein: CASSLRGSGNTIYF. This sequence joins TRBV19 and TRBJ1-3; perhaps TRBD1 as D (6 bases). Per germline, CDR1 LNHDA and CDR2 SQIVND (reference sequence). Trimming took 5 bases from V and 1 from J, leaving 9 bases between them. This CDR3 spans 14 amino acids.

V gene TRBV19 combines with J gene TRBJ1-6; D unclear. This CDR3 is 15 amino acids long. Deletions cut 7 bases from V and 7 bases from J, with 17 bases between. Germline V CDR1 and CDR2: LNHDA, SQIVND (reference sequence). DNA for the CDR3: TGTGCCAGTAAAGGACCTAGAGGGTCGAATTCACCCCTCCACTTT. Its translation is CASKGPRGSNSPLHF.